These T cell receptor beta chains were read from a single sample in a study of low-dose radiotherapy and immunotherapy resistance in tumors. One entry per CDR3 protein, called by TCRdb with MiXCR from the reads. The sample includes some 39,000 distinct CDR3 sequences, around a third of them seen just once. Sequencing was performed on PBMCs, taken before treatment. All receptors come from a male donor with gallbladder cancer. Both conserved end residues are part of each CDR3. A D gene is named only where the DNA matches it firmly. Size is omitted from some rows. Given values are once, few, many or a class for expanded clones.

v_call,d_call,j_call,clone_size,cdr3_aa,cdr3_nt
TRBV5-1,.,TRBJ2-5,many,CASSLGRGSETQYF,TGCGCCAGCAGCTTGGGGAGGGGTTCGGAGACCCAGTACTTC
TRBV29-1,.,TRBJ2-3,many,CSVGVRWEDTQYF,TGCAGCGTTGGTGTTCGGTGGGAAGATACGCAGTATTTT
TRBV12-3/TRBV12-4,TRBD2,TRBJ2-3,.,CASSSLLAGGTDTQYF,TGTGCCAGCAGTTCCCTTCTAGCGGGGGGCACAGATACGCAGTATTTT
TRBV13,TRBD2,TRBJ2-1,many,CASSISGGGYNEQFF,TGTGCCAGCAGTATTAGCGGGGGCGGCTACAATGAGCAGTTCTTC
TRBV2,.,TRBJ2-7,many,CASSIRDGSVEQYF,TGTGCCAGCAGTATCCGGGACGGAAGCGTAGAGCAGTACTTC
TRBV11-2,.,TRBJ2-7,.,CASSPQFAEQYF,TGTGCCAGCAGCCCCCAGTTTGCCGAGCAGTACTTC
TRBV3-1,TRBD2,TRBJ2-3,many,CASSRGLAGGSTDTQYF,TGTGCCAGCAGCCGAGGACTAGCGGGGGGAAGCACAGATACGCAGTATTTT
TRBV20-1,TRBD1,TRBJ2-2,few,CSWVQGADGELFF,TGCAGTTGGGTACAGGGGGCAGACGGGGAGCTGTTTTTT
TRBV19,TRBD2,TRBJ2-1,many,CASTAGGPGEQFF,TGTGCCAGTACGGCGGGAGGGCCGGGTGAGCAGTTCTTC
TRBV28,TRBD1,TRBJ1-5,medium-sized,CASQGVAQPQHF,TGTGCCAGCCAGGGGGTCGCTCAGCCCCAGCATTTT
TRBV2,TRBD1,TRBJ2-1,.,CASRGTGGYNEQFF,TGTGCCAGCAGGGGGACAGGGGGCTACAATGAGCAGTTCTTC
TRBV5-4,TRBD1,TRBJ1-1,many,CASSFAGQGRMSSTEAFF,TGTGCCAGCAGCTTTGCGGGACAGGGGCGAATGAGTAGCACTGAAGCTTTCTTT
TRBV11-2,TRBD2,TRBJ2-5,many,CASSPSRTGGEETQYF,TGTGCCAGCAGTCCCTCGCGTACGGGGGGGGAAGAGACCCAGTACTTC
TRBV20-1,.,TRBJ2-3,many,CSAQTGLFTDTQYF,TGCAGTGCCCAGACCGGACTATTTACAGATACGCAGTATTTT
TRBV4-2,.,TRBJ2-7,.,CASSQDPVYEQYF,TGTGCCAGCAGCCAAGATCCGGTCTACGAGCAGTACTTC
TRBV6-8,.,TRBJ2-3,.,CASSEAGFSTDTQYF,TGTGCCAGCAGTGAAGCAGGCTTTAGCACAGATACGCAGTATTTT
TRBV7-2,.,TRBJ1-6,many,CASSLLPGNSPLHF,TGTGCCAGCAGCTTACTCCCGGGTAATTCACCCCTCCACTTT
TRBV3-1,TRBD1,TRBJ1-2,.,CASSYSILGTGVYGYTF,TGTGCCAGCAGTTACTCGATTTTGGGGACAGGGGTCTATGGCTACACCTTC